The rows below give T cell receptor beta chains drawn from one sample of a study of cytomegalovirus exposure and HLA in healthy donors. Sequencing used immunoSEQ multiplex PCR; TCRdb keeps in-frame clones, though not all of them. There are about 120,000 clones in the sample; around 80% occur only once, and 13% lies in the top ten. Sequenced: PBMCs. The receptors originated from a man under 40 in good health and CMV-seropositive. Both conserved end residues are part of each CDR3. Fields, in order: clone size, V gene, D gene, J gene, CDR3 protein, CDR3 DNA. D genes are given only for firm matches. Clone size is given for some rows only: seen once, a few or many times, or a class if the clone is expanded.

clone_size: -
v_call: TRBV30
d_call: -
j_call: TRBJ2-5
cdr3_aa: CAWSGGQRRETQYF
cdr3_nt: TGTGCCTGGAGTGGGGGCCAGAGGCGGGAGACCCAGTACTTC

clone_size: -
v_call: TRBV2
d_call: -
j_call: TRBJ1-2
cdr3_aa: CASTDSYYGYTF
cdr3_nt: TGTGCCAGCACCGACAGCTACTATGGCTACACCTTC

clone_size: -
v_call: TRBV19
d_call: -
j_call: TRBJ1-6
cdr3_aa: CASSPRVGSSYNSPLHF
cdr3_nt: TGTGCCAGTAGTCCCCGGGTAGGGAGCTCCTATAATTCACCCCTCCACTTT

clone_size: -
v_call: TRBV30
d_call: -
j_call: TRBJ2-1
cdr3_aa: CARERASSYNEQFF
cdr3_nt: TGTGCTCGGGAAAGGGCGAGCTCCTACAATGAGCAGTTCTTC

clone_size: -
v_call: TRBV7-6
d_call: TRBD2
j_call: TRBJ2-5
cdr3_aa: CASSLNGGEGETQYF
cdr3_nt: TGTGCCAGCAGCTTAAACGGGGGGGAAGGAGAGACCCAGTACTTC

clone_size: few
v_call: TRBV18
d_call: -
j_call: TRBJ1-1
cdr3_aa: CASSSAGYTEAFF
cdr3_nt: TGTGCCAGCTCCTCGGCGGGGTATACTGAAGCTTTCTTT

clone_size: -
v_call: TRBV10-3
d_call: -
j_call: TRBJ2-2
cdr3_aa: CAISESIFLRQDTGELFF
cdr3_nt: TGTGCCATCAGTGAGTCGATTTTCCTGCGTCAGGACACCGGGGAGCTGTTTTTT

clone_size: -
v_call: TRBV9
d_call: TRBD1
j_call: TRBJ2-1
cdr3_aa: CASSFSDRGDYNEQFF
cdr3_nt: TGTGCCAGCAGCTTCTCAGACAGGGGAGATTACAATGAGCAGTTCTTC

clone_size: -
v_call: TRBV5-5
d_call: -
j_call: TRBJ1-1
cdr3_aa: CASSLTRSNTEAFF
cdr3_nt: TGTGCCAGCAGCTTGACGCGTTCCAACACTGAAGCTTTCTTT

clone_size: once
v_call: TRBV13
d_call: TRBD2
j_call: TRBJ2-1
cdr3_aa: CASSRGGGYNEQFF
cdr3_nt: TGTGCCAGCAGCCGCGGGGGGGGATACAATGAGCAGTTCTTC

clone_size: -
v_call: TRBV6-5
d_call: TRBD1
j_call: TRBJ2-7
cdr3_aa: CASSYYGDRASYEQYF
cdr3_nt: TGTGCCAGCAGTTACTACGGGGACAGGGCCTCCTACGAGCAGTACTTC

clone_size: -
v_call: TRBV28
d_call: TRBD1
j_call: TRBJ1-6
cdr3_aa: CASSFGTGGKSPLHF
cdr3_nt: TGTGCCAGCAGTTTTGGTACAGGGGGGAAGTCACCCCTCCACTTT

clone_size: -
v_call: TRBV5-6
d_call: -
j_call: TRBJ2-5
cdr3_aa: CASSLGALYQETQYF
cdr3_nt: TGTGCCAGCAGCTTGGGGGCCCTGTACCAAGAGACCCAGTACTTC

clone_size: -
v_call: TRBV28
d_call: -
j_call: TRBJ2-2
cdr3_aa: CASSLSGSGELFF
cdr3_nt: TGTGCCAGCAGTCTAAGCGGATCCGGGGAGCTGTTTTTT

clone_size: -
v_call: TRBV4-1
d_call: -
j_call: TRBJ1-2
cdr3_aa: CASSQEAGPGYGYTF
cdr3_nt: TGCGCCAGCAGCCAAGAGGCGGGCCCCGGCTATGGCTACACCTTC

clone_size: -
v_call: TRBV5-1
d_call: TRBD2
j_call: TRBJ2-3
cdr3_aa: CASSLGLAGSTDTQYF
cdr3_nt: TGCGCCAGCAGCTTAGGACTAGCGGGATCCACAGATACGCAGTATTTT

clone_size: -
v_call: TRBV9
d_call: -
j_call: TRBJ2-3
cdr3_aa: CASSLPEGGQTDTQYF
cdr3_nt: TGTGCCAGCAGCCTCCCGGAGGGGGGGCAGACAGATACGCAGTATTTT

clone_size: -
v_call: TRBV28
d_call: -
j_call: TRBJ1-2
cdr3_aa: CASSLYAGMFDGYTF
cdr3_nt: TGTGCCAGCAGTTTATACGCAGGGATGTTCGATGGCTACACCTTC

clone_size: -
v_call: TRBV5-6
d_call: -
j_call: TRBJ2-3
cdr3_aa: CASSLAPWTISSTDTQYF
cdr3_nt: TGTGCCAGCAGCTTGGCCCCATGGACTATTTCTAGCACAGATACGCAGTATTTT

clone_size: -
v_call: TRBV7-2
d_call: -
j_call: TRBJ1-1
cdr3_aa: CASRTAATNTEAFF
cdr3_nt: TGTGCCAGTAGAACCGCGGCGACGAACACTGAAGCTTTCTTT

clone_size: -
v_call: TRBV7-9
d_call: -
j_call: TRBJ1-5
cdr3_aa: CASSMLGQPQHF
cdr3_nt: TGTGCCAGCAGCATGCTCGGTCAGCCCCAGCATTTT

clone_size: -
v_call: TRBV15
d_call: TRBD1
j_call: TRBJ2-5
cdr3_aa: CATSRDRTGQGVSETQYF
cdr3_nt: TGTGCCACCAGCAGAGATAGGACGGGGCAGGGGGTATCGGAGACCCAGTACTTC

clone_size: -
v_call: TRBV7-9
d_call: -
j_call: TRBJ2-1
cdr3_aa: CASSLAPAWGDEQFF
cdr3_nt: TGTGCCAGCAGCTTAGCTCCGGCCTGGGGAGATGAGCAGTTCTTC

clone_size: -
v_call: TRBV5-1
d_call: TRBD1
j_call: TRBJ1-3
cdr3_aa: CASSFENRGSGNTIYF
cdr3_nt: TGCGCCAGCAGCTTCGAAAACAGGGGGTCTGGAAACACCATATATTTT

clone_size: -
v_call: TRBV7-8
d_call: -
j_call: TRBJ1-3
cdr3_aa: CASSWRGRGNGNTIYF
cdr3_nt: TGTGCCAGCAGCTGGAGAGGGAGGGGGAATGGAAACACCATATATTTT

clone_size: -
v_call: TRBV5-4
d_call: -
j_call: TRBJ2-7
cdr3_aa: CASSLEANSYEQYF
cdr3_nt: TGTGCCAGCAGCTTGGAAGCCAACTCCTACGAGCAGTACTTC

clone_size: -
v_call: TRBV30
d_call: TRBD2
j_call: TRBJ2-7
cdr3_aa: CAWTPPTSGYEQYF
cdr3_nt: TGTGCCTGGACCCCACCGACTAGCGGATACGAGCAGTACTTC

clone_size: -
v_call: TRBV5-1
d_call: TRBD2
j_call: TRBJ2-5
cdr3_aa: CASSLGTSEAETQYF
cdr3_nt: TGCGCCAGCAGCTTGGGGACTAGCGAGGCTGAGACCCAGTACTTC

clone_size: once
v_call: TRBV15
d_call: -
j_call: TRBJ2-5
cdr3_aa: CATRLKGRETQYF
cdr3_nt: TGTGCCACCAGACTTAAGGGGCGGGAGACCCAGTACTTC

clone_size: -
v_call: TRBV27
d_call: -
j_call: TRBJ1-2
cdr3_aa: CASSFGGSQGYTF
cdr3_nt: TGTGCCAGCAGTTTCGGCGGGAGTCAAGGCTACACCTTC

clone_size: -
v_call: TRBV27
d_call: -
j_call: TRBJ2-7
cdr3_aa: CASTRGSEQYF
cdr3_nt: TGTGCCAGCACACGAGGGTCCGAGCAGTACTTC

clone_size: -
v_call: TRBV27
d_call: -
j_call: TRBJ1-1
cdr3_aa: CASSFRYREMNTEAFF
cdr3_nt: TGTGCCAGCAGTTTTAGGTATAGGGAGATGAACACTGAAGCTTTCTTT

clone_size: -
v_call: TRBV4-3
d_call: -
j_call: TRBJ2-1
cdr3_aa: CASSQDSGGSYNEQFF
cdr3_nt: TGCGCCAGCAGCCAAGATTCTGGCGGCTCCTACAATGAGCAGTTCTTC

clone_size: -
v_call: TRBV28
d_call: -
j_call: TRBJ1-2
cdr3_aa: CASSGGGTNYGYTF
cdr3_nt: TGTGCCAGCAGTGGGGGGGGAACTAACTATGGCTACACCTTC

clone_size: -
v_call: TRBV5-1
d_call: -
j_call: TRBJ2-3
cdr3_aa: CASSSAAYSTDTQYF
cdr3_nt: TGCGCCAGCAGCTCCGCGGCCTATAGCACAGATACGCAGTATTTT

clone_size: once
v_call: TRBV27
d_call: -
j_call: TRBJ1-2
cdr3_aa: CASSLGGAGNYNYGYTF
cdr3_nt: TGTGCCAGCAGTTTAGGGGGGGCGGGCAACTACAACTACGGCTACACCTTC

clone_size: -
v_call: TRBV4-3
d_call: TRBD2
j_call: TRBJ2-7
cdr3_aa: CASSQGLAVTYEQYF
cdr3_nt: TGCGCCAGCAGCCAGGGACTAGCGGTGACCTACGAGCAGTACTTC

clone_size: -
v_call: TRBV5-1
d_call: TRBD2
j_call: TRBJ2-2
cdr3_aa: CASRGLAGGQVTGELFF
cdr3_nt: TGCGCCAGCCGAGGACTAGCGGGGGGGCAGGTCACCGGGGAGCTGTTTTTT

clone_size: -
v_call: TRBV7-6
d_call: -
j_call: TRBJ2-5
cdr3_aa: CASSLYPQAGEETQYF
cdr3_nt: TGTGCCAGCAGCTTATATCCCCAGGCAGGGGAAGAGACCCAGTACTTC

clone_size: -
v_call: TRBV7-9
d_call: -
j_call: TRBJ2-7
cdr3_aa: CASSRGAGYEQYF
cdr3_nt: TGTGCCAGCAGCCGGGGGGCGGGGTACGAGCAGTACTTC

clone_size: -
v_call: TRBV2
d_call: TRBD2
j_call: TRBJ2-5
cdr3_aa: CASSEAPGGAGETQYF
cdr3_nt: TGTGCCAGCAGTGAAGCCCCGGGGGGGGCAGGAGAGACCCAGTACTTC

clone_size: -
v_call: TRBV30
d_call: TRBD1
j_call: TRBJ1-5
cdr3_aa: CAWSPRQGYRETPNQPQHF
cdr3_nt: TGTGCCTGGAGTCCTCGACAGGGTTATAGGGAAACACCTAATCAGCCCCAGCATTTT

clone_size: -
v_call: TRBV23-1
d_call: -
j_call: TRBJ1-2
cdr3_aa: CASSLQTNYGYTF
cdr3_nt: TGCGCCAGCAGTTTACAGACCAACTATGGCTACACCTTC

clone_size: -
v_call: TRBV4-1
d_call: -
j_call: TRBJ1-2
cdr3_aa: CASSQDSPGLGYTF
cdr3_nt: TGCGCCAGCAGCCAAGACTCCCCAGGGCTTGGCTACACCTTC

clone_size: -
v_call: TRBV10-2
d_call: TRBD2
j_call: TRBJ2-1
cdr3_aa: CASSLAGGYNEQFF
cdr3_nt: TGCGCCAGCAGTCTAGCGGGGGGGTACAATGAGCAGTTCTTC

clone_size: -
v_call: TRBV6-5
d_call: -
j_call: TRBJ2-3
cdr3_aa: CATVGATSTDTQYF
cdr3_nt: TGTGCCACCGTGGGGGCTACTAGCACAGATACGCAGTATTTT

clone_size: -
v_call: TRBV5-4
d_call: TRBD2
j_call: TRBJ2-1
cdr3_aa: CASSSGLAGYNEQFF
cdr3_nt: TGTGCCAGCAGCTCGGGACTAGCGGGGTACAATGAGCAGTTCTTC

clone_size: -
v_call: TRBV9
d_call: -
j_call: TRBJ2-7
cdr3_aa: CASSPGGLSYEQYF
cdr3_nt: TGTGCCAGCAGCCCCGGGGGGCTCTCCTACGAGCAGTACTTC

clone_size: -
v_call: TRBV21-1
d_call: -
j_call: TRBJ1-6
cdr3_aa: CASSKGETGCCSPLHF
cdr3_nt: TGTGCCAGCAGCAAAGGAGAGACAGGATGTTGTTCACCCCTCCACTTT

clone_size: once
v_call: TRBV7-2
d_call: TRBD2
j_call: TRBJ2-5
cdr3_aa: CASSSGIQETQYF
cdr3_nt: TGTGCCAGCAGTAGCGGGATCCAAGAGACCCAGTACTTC

clone_size: -
v_call: TRBV5-1
d_call: -
j_call: TRBJ2-2
cdr3_aa: CASSSAIASTGELFF
cdr3_nt: TGCGCCAGCAGCTCAGCAATAGCGAGCACCGGGGAGCTGTTTTTT

clone_size: -
v_call: TRBV28
d_call: -
j_call: TRBJ2-2
cdr3_aa: CASSLDSRGGLFF
cdr3_nt: TGTGCCAGCAGTTTAGACTCGCGAGGTGGGCTGTTTTTT

clone_size: -
v_call: TRBV4-3
d_call: TRBD2
j_call: TRBJ2-3
cdr3_aa: CASSQDPSGGDTDTQYF
cdr3_nt: TGCGCCAGCAGCCAAGACCCTAGCGGGGGGGACACAGATACGCAGTATTTT

clone_size: -
v_call: TRBV18
d_call: TRBD1
j_call: TRBJ1-5
cdr3_aa: CASARTGDQPQHF
cdr3_nt: TGTGCCAGCGCCCGGACAGGGGATCAGCCCCAGCATTTT

clone_size: -
v_call: TRBV18
d_call: TRBD1
j_call: TRBJ2-7
cdr3_aa: CASSPGTGSYEQYF
cdr3_nt: TGTGCCAGCTCACCCGGGACAGGCTCCTACGAGCAGTACTTC

clone_size: -
v_call: TRBV28
d_call: TRBD1
j_call: TRBJ1-5
cdr3_aa: CASSIGTGDQPQHF
cdr3_nt: TGTGCCAGCAGTATCGGGACAGGGGATCAGCCCCAGCATTTT

clone_size: once
v_call: TRBV4-3
d_call: TRBD1
j_call: TRBJ1-2
cdr3_aa: CASSQDRGRGNYGYTF
cdr3_nt: TGCGCCAGCAGCCAAGATAGGGGGCGAGGAAACTATGGCTACACCTTC

clone_size: few
v_call: TRBV4-3
d_call: TRBD2
j_call: TRBJ2-1
cdr3_aa: CASSQGTSAIVDEQFF
cdr3_nt: TGCGCCAGCAGCCAAGGCACTAGCGCTATTGTCGATGAGCAGTTCTTC

clone_size: -
v_call: TRBV10-3
d_call: TRBD2
j_call: TRBJ2-5
cdr3_aa: CAISKGSSGGQETQYF
cdr3_nt: TGTGCCATCAGTAAGGGGAGTAGCGGGGGGCAAGAGACCCAGTACTTC

clone_size: -
v_call: TRBV2
d_call: -
j_call: TRBJ1-1
cdr3_aa: CASSLNTEAFF
cdr3_nt: TGTGCCAGCAGTCTAAACACTGAAGCTTTCTTT